A selection of T cell receptor beta chains follows, all from one sample in a study of T cells in narcolepsy. Libraries were prepared by immunoSEQ multiplex PCR; TCRdb keeps only in-frame clonotypes and omits some of them. The data show about 21,000 clones, with about 90% seen just once and roughly 1% held by the top ten. Sample: CD45RA- memory CD4+ T cells from PBMCs. Source of these receptors: a human donor with narcolepsy. CDR3s include the opening cysteine and the closing phenylalanine or tryptophan. The order of the fields is V gene, J gene, D gene, clone size, CDR3 protein, CDR3 DNA. D genes are given only for firm matches. Clone size is given for some rows only: seen once, a few or many times, or a class if the clone is expanded.

V gene: TRBV11-2; J gene: TRBJ1-1; D gene: .; clone size: .; CDR3 protein: CASSLAAPGIEAFF; CDR3 DNA: TGTGCCAGCAGCTTAGCCGCTCCAGGGATTGAAGCTTTCTTT
V gene: TRBV30; J gene: TRBJ2-7; D gene: .; clone size: once; CDR3 protein: CAFKGQFSYEQYF; CDR3 DNA: TGTGCCTTCAAGGGTCAATTTTCCTACGAGCAGTACTTC
V gene: TRBV6-5; J gene: TRBJ2-5; D gene: .; clone size: .; CDR3 protein: CASSHGLTQETQYF; CDR3 DNA: TGTGCCAGCAGTCACGGGCTGACTCAAGAGACCCAGTACTTC
V gene: TRBV7-9; J gene: TRBJ2-1; D gene: TRBD1; clone size: .; CDR3 protein: CASSSPGQGIIEQFF; CDR3 DNA: TGTGCCAGCAGCTCTCCGGGACAGGGAATTATTGAGCAGTTCTTC
V gene: TRBV2; J gene: TRBJ2-1; D gene: TRBD2; clone size: once; CDR3 protein: CASNQKGTSGTNEQFF; CDR3 DNA: TGTGCCAGCAATCAGAAGGGGACTAGCGGGACGAATGAGCAGTTCTTC
V gene: TRBV28; J gene: TRBJ2-7; D gene: .; clone size: .; CDR3 protein: CASSLPRQVYEQYF; CDR3 DNA: TGTGCCAGCAGTTTACCTCGACAGGTCTACGAGCAGTACTTC
V gene: TRBV10-3; J gene: TRBJ1-5; D gene: .; clone size: .; CDR3 protein: CAISNTGRGSNQPQHF; CDR3 DNA: TGTGCCATCAGTAATACAGGGAGAGGCAGCAATCAGCCCCAGCATTTT
V gene: TRBV5-1; J gene: TRBJ2-1; D gene: TRBD2; clone size: .; CDR3 protein: CASSQGLAEGREQFF; CDR3 DNA: TGCGCCAGCAGCCAGGGACTAGCGGAGGGCCGTGAGCAGTTCTTC
V gene: TRBV11-2; J gene: TRBJ2-7; D gene: .; clone size: once; CDR3 protein: CASSLVLDNVYEQYF; CDR3 DNA: TGTGCCAGCAGCTTAGTTTTGGACAACGTCTACGAGCAGTACTTC
V gene: TRBV5-6; J gene: TRBJ2-1; D gene: TRBD1; clone size: .; CDR3 protein: CASSSDRGTGYNEQFF; CDR3 DNA: TGTGCCAGCAGCTCCGACCGCGGGACAGGCTACAATGAGCAGTTCTTC
V gene: TRBV4-1; J gene: TRBJ2-1; D gene: TRBD2; clone size: .; CDR3 protein: CASSQDGLVLNEQFF; CDR3 DNA: TGCGCCAGCAGCCAAGATGGACTAGTACTCAATGAGCAGTTCTTC
V gene: TRBV7-8; J gene: TRBJ2-3; D gene: TRBD1; clone size: .; CDR3 protein: CASSPQRTGSTSTDTQYF; CDR3 DNA: TGTGCCAGCAGCCCGCAAAGGACAGGGTCTACTAGCACAGATACGCAGTATTTT
V gene: TRBV5-1; J gene: TRBJ1-2; D gene: .; clone size: .; CDR3 protein: CASTSSGTGNYGYTF; CDR3 DNA: TGCGCCAGCACCTCTTCCGGGACGGGTAACTATGGCTACACCTTC
V gene: TRBV7-9; J gene: TRBJ2-1; D gene: TRBD2; clone size: .; CDR3 protein: CASSFVGLAVQTYNEQFF; CDR3 DNA: TGTGCCAGCAGCTTCGTGGGGCTAGCGGTCCAGACCTACAATGAGCAGTTCTTC
V gene: TRBV10-3; J gene: TRBJ2-2; D gene: TRBD1; clone size: .; CDR3 protein: CAISGGQGGTGELFF; CDR3 DNA: TGTGCCATCAGCGGGGGACAGGGCGGCACCGGGGAGCTGTTTTTT
V gene: TRBV2; J gene: TRBJ2-7; D gene: .; clone size: .; CDR3 protein: CASRTGGYHEQYF; CDR3 DNA: TGTGCCAGCAGGACAGGAGGGTACCACGAGCAGTACTTC
V gene: TRBV4-2; J gene: TRBJ2-1; D gene: TRBD1; clone size: .; CDR3 protein: CASSQDQGDPGIF; CDR3 DNA: TGTGCCAGCAGCCAAGATCAGGGGGACCCGGGGATCTTC
V gene: TRBV10-3; J gene: TRBJ1-3; D gene: .; clone size: .; CDR3 protein: CAITPKGVGLEGNTIYF; CDR3 DNA: TGTGCCATCACCCCAAAGGGGGTGGGCTTGGAAGGAAACACCATATATTTT
V gene: TRBV5-4; J gene: TRBJ2-3; D gene: TRBD2; clone size: .; CDR3 protein: CASSLAGGRRDTQYF; CDR3 DNA: TGTGCCAGCAGCTTGGCGGGCGGGAGAAGAGATACGCAGTATTTT
V gene: TRBV10-3; J gene: TRBJ2-3; D gene: .; clone size: .; CDR3 protein: CAISESATTGSQYF; CDR3 DNA: TGTGCCATCAGTGAGTCGGCAACAACGGGGTCGCAGTATTTT
V gene: TRBV18; J gene: TRBJ2-3; D gene: TRBD2; clone size: .; CDR3 protein: CASSPSLAGGRDTQYF; CDR3 DNA: TGTGCCAGCTCACCTTCACTAGCGGGAGGAAGAGATACGCAGTATTTT
V gene: TRBV7-6; J gene: TRBJ1-1; D gene: TRBD1; clone size: .; CDR3 protein: CASSLEGQGRTEAFF; CDR3 DNA: TGTGCCAGCAGCTTAGAAGGACAGGGGCGGACTGAAGCTTTCTTT
V gene: TRBV5-6; J gene: TRBJ1-5; D gene: .; clone size: .; CDR3 protein: CASSRRAGRIQPQHF; CDR3 DNA: TGTGCCAGCAGCCGAAGGGCCGGACGGATTCAGCCCCAGCATTTT
V gene: TRBV29-1; J gene: TRBJ2-5; D gene: TRBD2; clone size: .; CDR3 protein: CSVEVGTGGETQYF; CDR3 DNA: TGCAGCGTTGAAGTAGGAACGGGAGGAGAGACCCAGTACTTC
V gene: TRBV19; J gene: TRBJ2-1; D gene: TRBD2; clone size: once; CDR3 protein: CASSPQGSSGPYNEQFF; CDR3 DNA: TGTGCCAGTAGCCCCCAAGGGTCTAGCGGGCCTTACAATGAGCAGTTCTTC
V gene: TRBV28; J gene: TRBJ2-3; D gene: .; clone size: .; CDR3 protein: CASIPAGVKDTQYF; CDR3 DNA: TGTGCCAGCATCCCGGCCGGGGTAAAAGATACGCAGTATTTT
V gene: TRBV11-2; J gene: TRBJ2-7; D gene: .; clone size: .; CDR3 protein: CASSLDRREQYF; CDR3 DNA: TGTGCCAGCAGCTTAGATCGGCGCGAGCAGTACTTC
V gene: TRBV5-1; J gene: TRBJ2-7; D gene: .; clone size: .; CDR3 protein: CASSDGQGYLGQYF; CDR3 DNA: TGCGCCAGCAGCGACGGACAAGGCTACCTTGGGCAGTACTTC
V gene: TRBV10-3; J gene: TRBJ2-7; D gene: TRBD2; clone size: few; CDR3 protein: CAISDSGTSDEQYF; CDR3 DNA: TGTGCCATCAGTGATAGCGGGACGTCTGACGAGCAGTACTTC
V gene: TRBV18; J gene: TRBJ1-4; D gene: .; clone size: few; CDR3 protein: CASSPQSLRSEKLFF; CDR3 DNA: TGTGCCAGCTCACCACAAAGTCTCCGGTCTGAAAAACTGTTTTTT
V gene: TRBV5-4; J gene: TRBJ1-2; D gene: TRBD1; clone size: .; CDR3 protein: CASSQPTGTGGGFLGYTF; CDR3 DNA: TGTGCCAGCAGCCAACCTACCGGGACAGGGGGCGGGTTCTTAGGCTACACCTTC
V gene: TRBV7-9; J gene: TRBJ2-7; D gene: .; clone size: once; CDR3 protein: CASSLSSYEQYF; CDR3 DNA: TGTGCCAGCAGTCTTAGCTCCTACGAGCAGTACTTC
V gene: TRBV7-2; J gene: TRBJ2-1; D gene: TRBD2; clone size: .; CDR3 protein: CASSWVWTSGEVGDEQFF; CDR3 DNA: TGTGCCAGCAGCTGGGTATGGACTAGCGGGGAGGTGGGCGATGAGCAGTTCTTC
V gene: TRBV25-1; J gene: TRBJ1-1; D gene: TRBD1; clone size: .; CDR3 protein: CASSEFQDRGTFF; CDR3 DNA: TGTGCCAGCAGTGAATTCCAGGACAGGGGTACTTTCTTT
V gene: TRBV7-2; J gene: TRBJ2-1; D gene: TRBD2; clone size: .; CDR3 protein: CASSLGGGRSYNEQFF; CDR3 DNA: TGTGCCAGCAGCTTAGGGGGCGGGAGGTCTTACAATGAGCAGTTCTTC
V gene: TRBV7-8; J gene: TRBJ1-1; D gene: .; clone size: .; CDR3 protein: CASSQPGGASAFF; CDR3 DNA: TGTGCCAGCAGCCAACCCGGAGGGGCGAGCGCTTTCTTT
V gene: TRBV14; J gene: TRBJ2-4; D gene: TRBD2; clone size: .; CDR3 protein: CASSQGGLAVAKNIQYF; CDR3 DNA: TGTGCCAGCAGCCAAGGAGGTCTAGCGGTAGCCAAAAACATTCAGTACTTC
V gene: TRBV7-9; J gene: TRBJ2-4; D gene: .; clone size: .; CDR3 protein: CASSPGQTSAKNIQYF; CDR3 DNA: TGTGCCAGCAGCCCGGGGCAGACTTCGGCGAAAAACATTCAGTACTTC
V gene: TRBV19; J gene: TRBJ2-7; D gene: .; clone size: .; CDR3 protein: CASSIRPEGEQYF; CDR3 DNA: TGTGCCAGTAGTATTCGACCAGAGGGAGAGCAGTACTTC
V gene: TRBV11-2; J gene: TRBJ1-2; D gene: TRBD1; clone size: .; CDR3 protein: CASSLRTGGFGYTF; CDR3 DNA: TGTGCCAGCAGCTTACGAACAGGGGGCTTTGGCTACACCTTC
V gene: TRBV27; J gene: TRBJ1-4; D gene: TRBD1; clone size: .; CDR3 protein: CASSRGGQGNEKLFF; CDR3 DNA: TGTGCCAGCAGCCGTGGGGGACAGGGGAATGAAAAACTGTTTTTT
V gene: TRBV5-4; J gene: TRBJ1-2; D gene: .; clone size: once; CDR3 protein: CASSLGGDGAGYTF; CDR3 DNA: TGTGCCAGCAGCTTGGGGGGGGACGGCGCTGGCTACACCTTC
V gene: TRBV13; J gene: TRBJ2-1; D gene: TRBD2; clone size: .; CDR3 protein: CASSPLAGAYNEQFF; CDR3 DNA: TGTGCCAGCAGCCCACTAGCGGGAGCCTACAATGAGCAGTTCTTC
V gene: TRBV5-5; J gene: TRBJ1-2; D gene: TRBD1; clone size: .; CDR3 protein: CASSSLQGASRGYTF; CDR3 DNA: TGTGCCAGCAGCTCCCTACAGGGGGCTAGTCGTGGCTACACCTTC
V gene: TRBV5-4; J gene: TRBJ1-1; D gene: .; clone size: .; CDR3 protein: CASSLVLKQLNTEAFF; CDR3 DNA: TGTGCCAGCAGCTTGGTTCTAAAACAGCTGAACACTGAAGCTTTCTTT
V gene: TRBV16; J gene: TRBJ1-1; D gene: TRBD1; clone size: .; CDR3 protein: CASSLQGTGEAFF; CDR3 DNA: TGTGCCAGCAGCCTCCAGGGGACAGGGGAAGCTTTCTTT
V gene: TRBV5-4; J gene: TRBJ1-2; D gene: .; clone size: .; CDR3 protein: CASSLEGFYGYTF; CDR3 DNA: TGTGCCAGCAGCTTGGAAGGGTTTTATGGCTACACCTTC
V gene: TRBV7-3; J gene: TRBJ2-3; D gene: TRBD2; clone size: .; CDR3 protein: CASSSSGRTTDTQYF; CDR3 DNA: TGTGCCAGCAGCTCAAGCGGGAGAACTACAGATACGCAGTATTTT
V gene: TRBV19; J gene: TRBJ2-4; D gene: .; clone size: .; CDR3 protein: CASSISGLGNIQYF; CDR3 DNA: TGTGCCAGTAGTATCTCGGGGCTAGGGAACATTCAGTACTTC